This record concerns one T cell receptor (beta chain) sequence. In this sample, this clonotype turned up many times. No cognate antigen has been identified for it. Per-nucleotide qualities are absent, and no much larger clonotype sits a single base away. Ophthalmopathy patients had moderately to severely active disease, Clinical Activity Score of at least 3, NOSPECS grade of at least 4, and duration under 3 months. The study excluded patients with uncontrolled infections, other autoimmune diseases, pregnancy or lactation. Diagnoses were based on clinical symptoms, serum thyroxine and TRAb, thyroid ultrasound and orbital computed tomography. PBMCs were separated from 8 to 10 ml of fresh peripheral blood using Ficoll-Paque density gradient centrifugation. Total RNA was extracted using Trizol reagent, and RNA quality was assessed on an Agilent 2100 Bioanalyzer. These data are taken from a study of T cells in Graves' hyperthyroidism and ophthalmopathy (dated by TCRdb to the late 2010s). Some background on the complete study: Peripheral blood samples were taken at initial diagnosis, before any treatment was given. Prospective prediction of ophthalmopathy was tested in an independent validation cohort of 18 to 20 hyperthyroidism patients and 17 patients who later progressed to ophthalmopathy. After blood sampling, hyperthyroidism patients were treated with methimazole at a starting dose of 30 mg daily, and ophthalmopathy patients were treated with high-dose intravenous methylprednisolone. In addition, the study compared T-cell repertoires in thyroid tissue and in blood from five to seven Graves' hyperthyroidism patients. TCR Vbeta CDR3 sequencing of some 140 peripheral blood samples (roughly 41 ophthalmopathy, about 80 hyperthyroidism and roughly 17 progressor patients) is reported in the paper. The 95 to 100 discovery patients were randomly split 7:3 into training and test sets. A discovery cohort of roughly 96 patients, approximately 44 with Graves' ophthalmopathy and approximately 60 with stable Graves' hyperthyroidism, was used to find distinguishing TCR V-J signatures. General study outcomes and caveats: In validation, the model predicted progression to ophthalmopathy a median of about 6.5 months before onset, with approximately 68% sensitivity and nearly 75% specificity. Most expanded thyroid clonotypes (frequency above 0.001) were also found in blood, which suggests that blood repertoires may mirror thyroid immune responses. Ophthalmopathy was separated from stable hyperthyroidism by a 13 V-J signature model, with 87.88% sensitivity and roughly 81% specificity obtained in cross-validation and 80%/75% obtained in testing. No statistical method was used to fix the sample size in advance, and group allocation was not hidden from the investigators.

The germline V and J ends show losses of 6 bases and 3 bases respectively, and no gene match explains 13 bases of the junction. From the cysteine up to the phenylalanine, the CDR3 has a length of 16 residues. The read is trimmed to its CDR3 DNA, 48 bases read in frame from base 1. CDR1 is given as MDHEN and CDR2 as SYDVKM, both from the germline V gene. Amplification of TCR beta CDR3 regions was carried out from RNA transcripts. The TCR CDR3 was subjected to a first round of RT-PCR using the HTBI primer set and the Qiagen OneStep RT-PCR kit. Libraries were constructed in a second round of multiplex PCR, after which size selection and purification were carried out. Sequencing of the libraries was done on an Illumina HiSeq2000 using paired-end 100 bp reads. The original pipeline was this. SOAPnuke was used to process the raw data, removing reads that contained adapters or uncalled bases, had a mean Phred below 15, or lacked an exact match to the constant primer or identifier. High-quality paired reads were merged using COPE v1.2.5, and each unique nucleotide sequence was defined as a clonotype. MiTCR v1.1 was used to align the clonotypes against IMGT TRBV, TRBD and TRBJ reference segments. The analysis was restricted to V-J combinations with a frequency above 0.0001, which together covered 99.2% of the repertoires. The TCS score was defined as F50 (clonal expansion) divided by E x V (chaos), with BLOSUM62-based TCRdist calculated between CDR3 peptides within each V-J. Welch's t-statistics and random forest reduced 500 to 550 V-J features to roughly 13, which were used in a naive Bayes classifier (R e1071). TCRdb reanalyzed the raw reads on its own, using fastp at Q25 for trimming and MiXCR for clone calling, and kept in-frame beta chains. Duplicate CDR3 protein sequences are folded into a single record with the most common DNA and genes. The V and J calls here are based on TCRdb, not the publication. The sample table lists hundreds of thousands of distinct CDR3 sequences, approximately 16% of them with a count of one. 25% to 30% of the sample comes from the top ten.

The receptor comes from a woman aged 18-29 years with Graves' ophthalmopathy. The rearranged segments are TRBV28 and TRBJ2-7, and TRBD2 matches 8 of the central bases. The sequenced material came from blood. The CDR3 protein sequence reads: CASSSTAGGVGYEQYF. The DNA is TGTGCCAGCAGCTCCACCGCGGGGGGAGTGGGCTACGAGCAGTACTTC.